Below, 32 T cell receptor beta chains from the same sample are listed, as sequenced in a study of blood T cell repertoires in COVID-19. The protocol was immunoSEQ multiplex PCR, while the TCRdb copy is restricted to in-frame clones and leaves out a portion. The table lists 150,000 to 200,000 clones, approximately 91% of them singletons, with approximately 2.3% in the top ten. Sequenced input: peripheral blood. Every receptor here comes from a man between 70 and 80 years old with active or convalescent COVID-19.

CDR3 sequence reads: CASGQSSYNSPLHF. CDR3 nucleotide sequence: TGTGCCAGCGGACAGAGCTCCTATAATTCACCCCTCCACTTT. The chain joins TRBV27 to TRBJ1-6; D is possibly TRBD1 (6 bases). Deletions cut 8 bases from V and 0 bases from J, with 8 bases between. CDR1 is MNHEY, CDR2 SMNVEV, per germline (reference sequence). The CDR3 has 14 amino acids.

This clone was recorded once. CDR3 in amino acids: CASRGGQGENGYTF. CDR3 nucleotides: TGCGCCAGCAGGGGGGGACAGGGGGAGAATGGCTACACCTTC. This chain links TRBV10-2 with TRBJ1-2, with 11 bases that match TRBD1. Unmatched junction bases numbered 6, after V lost 6 bases and J lost 6 bases. Germline CDR1 is WSHSY and CDR2 is SAAADI. The length of the CDR3 is 14 residues.

This clone was seen only a few times. The chain has TRBV20-1 and TRBJ1-2; no reliable D call. CDR3 size: 11 residues. The germline V and J ends were trimmed by 0 bases and 8 bases, with 7 bases remaining between them. Per the germline V gene, CDR1 is DFQATT and CDR2 is SNEGSKA (reference sequence). The DNA for the CDR3 is TGCAGTGCTAGAGATTTTCCAGGCTACACCTTC. It codes for CSARDFPGYTF.

This clone occurred once. CDR3 sequence: CASSAQGQVNSPLHF. CDR3 nucleotides: TGTGCCAGCAGCGCTCAGGGACAGGTCAATTCACCCCTCCACTTT. The rearrangement joins TRBV7-2 to TRBJ1-6; 8 bases line up with TRBD1. Germline V lookup: CDR1 SGHTA, CDR2 FQGNSA. The V and J ends lost 5 bases and 7 bases, in that order; junction bases with no gene match: 7. The CDR3 contains 15 residues.

The V call is TRBV5-4, the J call TRBJ1-6; 9 bases are shared with TRBD1. J lost 3 bases, V lost 4 bases, and 2 bases had no gene match. CDR3 length: 15 residues. Germline assignment: CDR1 SGHNT and CDR2 YYREEE (reference sequence). The CDR3 DNA sequence: TGTGCCAGCAGCAGGGACAGGGTCTATAATTCACCCCTCCACTTT. Its translation is CASSRDRVYNSPLHF.

The chain links TRBV2 to TRBJ1-5; D ambiguous. The V gene lost 7 bases and the J gene lost 5 bases, with 15 bases spanning the gap. This CDR3 region has 14 residues. Per germline, CDR1 SNHLY and CDR2 FYNNEI. The CDR3 DNA sequence: TGTGCCAGCACCCGACGCTCCGGGGATCAGCCCCAGCATTTT. Protein: CASTRRSGDQPQHF.

V usage is TRBV18 and J usage is TRBJ2-6, with D possibly being TRBD2 (5 bases). Trimming pared 2 bases from V and 0 bases from J, leaving 14 bases between. The CDR3 is 18 amino acids. Germline CDR1 is KGHSH and CDR2 is LQKENI. CDR3 DNA: TGTGCCAGCTCACCATGGGTAGGGAGTTACTCTGGGGCCAACGTCCTGACTTTC. It encodes CASSPWVGSYSGANVLTF. The full variable domain, in which reference TRBV18 and TRBJ2-6 provide the parts outside the CDR3, is NAGVMQNPRHLVRRRGQEARLRCSPMKGHSHVYWYRQLPEEGLKFMVYLQKENIIDESGMPKERFSAEFPKEGPSILRIQQVVRGDSAAYFCASSPWVGSYSGANVLTFGAGSRLTVL.

The chain joins TRBV20-1 to TRBJ2-3; 11 bases are a match to TRBD2. J lost 7 bases, V lost 3 bases, and 6 bases had no gene match. Germline loops: CDR1 DFQATT, CDR2 SNEGSKA (reference sequence). The CDR3 has 14 amino acids. For the CDR3, the DNA is TGCAGTGCTAGTCCCCCTAGCGGGAGGTATACGCAGTATTTT. As protein: CSASPPSGRYTQYF.

This clone was observed a handful of times. V is TRBV10-1 and J is TRBJ2-1; 8 nucleotides align to TRBD1. Per germline, CDR1 WNHNN and CDR2 SYGVQD (reference sequence). The CDR3 is made up of 13 amino acids. V lost 3 bases and J lost 7; bases outside the gene matches: 2. The CDR3 DNA follows: TGCGCCAGCAGTGAATGGACAGGGAATGAGCAGTTCTTC. It translates to CASSEWTGNEQFF.

This clone was detected only once. The chain uses TRBV28 and TRBJ2-1; the match to TRBD2 covers 8 bases. Germline lookup yields CDR1 MDHEN and CDR2 SYDVKM. V dropped 2 bases and J dropped 3; count of bases not matched to a gene: 6. The CDR3 sequence is 16 residues long. CDR3 DNA sequence: TGTGCCAGCAGTTTAGGAAGCGGGGGCCGCTACAATGAGCAGTTCTTC. Translation gives CASSLGSGGRYNEQFF.

The sample holds one count of this clone. V usage is TRBV28 and J usage is TRBJ1-2; D ambiguous. There are 11 residues in the CDR3. Per germline, CDR1 MDHEN and CDR2 SYDVKM. The V gene lost 5 bases and the J gene lost 4 bases, with 5 bases spanning the gap. CDR3 sequence (DNA): TGTGCCAGCAGTGCCGGCTATGGCTACACCTTC. This encodes CASSAGYGYTF.

The rearrangement uses TRBV4-1 and TRBJ1-1; D remains unclear. Trimming cost V 8 bases and J 11 bases, with 6 bases left between them. Germline V gives CDR1 MGHRA, CDR2 YSYEKL. The length of the CDR3 is 8 residues. Here the CDR3 DNA reads TGCGCCAGCCCCGGTGCTTTCTTT. This sequence encodes CASPGAFF.

V is TRBV5-1 and J is TRBJ2-7, with 8 positions matching TRBD1. V gave up 4 bases and J gave up 2 bases; unmatched junction bases: 5. Germline CDR1 reads SGHRS; CDR2 reads YFSETQ. The CDR3 has 14 residues. For the CDR3, the DNA is TGCGCCAGCAGCATACCGGGACAGGCCTACGAGCAGTACTTC. Encoded protein: CASSIPGQAYEQYF.

The chain is built from TRBV19 and TRBJ2-5; TRBD1 matches 8 bases. Germline trimming cut 5 bases from V and 5 bases from J; bases unmatched to any gene: 10. Germline V gives CDR1 LNHDA, CDR2 SQIVND (reference sequence). The CDR3 is 15 residues long. DNA of the CDR3: TGTGCCAGTAGTGGACAGGGCCGGGGTGGGGAGACCCAGTACTTC. It yields the protein CASSGQGRGGETQYF.

V is TRBV7-2 and J is TRBJ1-6; TRBD1 aligns across 7 bases. The ends lost 4 bases at V and 7 bases at J; junction bases unmatched: 4. The CDR3 covers 14 residues. Germline V gene sequence: CDR1 SGHTA, CDR2 FQGNSA. In DNA, the CDR3 is TGTGCCAGCAGCTCGGGACAGAAGAATTCACCCCTCCACTTT. Translation: CASSSGQKNSPLHF. Full variable domain (outside the CDR3, taken from reference TRBV7-2 and TRBJ1-6): GAGVSQSPSNKVTEKGKDVELRCDPISGHTALYWYRQSLGQGLEFLIYFQGNSAPDKSGLPSDRFSAERTGGSVSTLTIQRTQQEDSAVYLCASSSGQKNSPLHFGNGTRLTVT.

This clone was observed a single time. The chain uses TRBV3-1 (or the pseudogene TRBV3-2) and TRBJ2-3, with 10 positions matching TRBD2. The junction had 0 bases not matched to a gene; V was cut back by 6 bases and J by 6 bases. This CDR3 spans 12 amino acids. The germline gives CDR1 LGHDT, CDR2 YNNKEL (reference sequence). The CDR3: CASRAGGDTQYF. CDR3 coding DNA: TGTGCCAGCAGAGCGGGAGGGGATACGCAGTATTTT.

This chain links TRBV5-6 with TRBJ1-1, with a weak D call TRBD1 (6 bases). The CDR3 consists of 13 residues. Trimming left V 4 bases short and J 11 bases short, with 18 bases between. Germline V gene data show CDR1 as SGHDT and CDR2 as YYEEEE. CDR3 sequence: CASSPGGQGSAFF. The DNA for the CDR3 is TGTGCCAGCAGCCCCGGGGGGCAGGGTTCGGCTTTCTTT.

This clone was seen a single time. This rearrangement joins TRBV5-6 to TRBJ1-5; 10 bases are shared with TRBD1. From germline, CDR1 is SGHDT and CDR2 YYEEEE. The V segment lost 0 bases and the J segment 5 bases; nucleotides outside the gene matches: 2. The CDR3 spans 15 residues. CDR3 in amino acids: CASSLGTGGYQPQHF. DNA of the CDR3: TGTGCCAGCAGCTTGGGGACAGGGGGTTATCAGCCCCAGCATTTT.

In this sample, this clone turned up once. The J gene is TRBJ1-2, the V gene TRBV3-1 (or the pseudogene TRBV3-2); weak D call: TRBD1 (6 bases). This CDR3 contains 16 residues. V was shortened by 0 bases and J by 1 base, with 12 bases between the two germline ends. Germline V gives CDR1 LGHDT, CDR2 YNNKEL (reference sequence). This chain's CDR3 is CASSQERRTVNYGYTF. The CDR3 DNA reads TGTGCCAGCAGCCAAGAGAGGAGGACAGTTAACTATGGCTACACCTTC.

The rearrangement links TRBV7-8 to TRBJ2-5; TRBD2 aligns across 7 bases. Germline loops: CDR1 SGHVS, CDR2 FQNEAQ. V was pared by 4 bases and J by 2 bases, with 7 bases of the junction left unmatched. CDR3 length: 15 amino acids. The CDR3 DNA reads as TGTGCCAGCAGCTCCCAGCAGCGGGGACAAGAGACCCAGTACTTC. Its protein product is CASSSQQRGQETQYF.

This chain uses TRBV3-1 (or the pseudogene TRBV3-2) with TRBJ2-3, with a possible D match to TRBD2 (7 bases). V was trimmed by 4 bases and J by 6 bases, leaving 17 bases between them. The CDR3 contains 15 residues. The V gene's germline CDR1 is LGHDT and CDR2 YNNKEL (reference sequence). CDR3: CASSRGGAFGDTQYF. DNA for the CDR3: TGTGCCAGCAGCCGAGGGGGGGCCTTTGGGGATACGCAGTATTTT.

V usage is TRBV7-2 and J usage is TRBJ1-4, with 10 bases matching TRBD1. The CDR3 length is 14 residues. Germline V CDR1 and CDR2: SGHTA, FQGNSA. The junction had 4 bases not matched to a gene; V was cut back by 4 bases and J by 8 bases. CDR3 sequence reads: CASSSRTGGEKLFF. The DNA for the CDR3 is TGTGCCAGCAGCTCCAGGACAGGGGGGGAAAAACTGTTTTTT.

This clone came up once. The gene calls are TRBV9 and TRBJ2-3, with 10 bases fitting TRBD2. The CDR3 length is 18 residues. Germline V gives CDR1 SGDLS, CDR2 YYNGEE. J lost 4 bases, V lost 0 bases, and 11 bases had no gene match. CDR3 region: CASSVGSSGGFWADTQYF. DNA of the CDR3: TGTGCCAGCAGCGTAGGGAGTAGCGGGGGGTTTTGGGCAGATACGCAGTATTTT.

The V and J genes are TRBV12-3 or TRBV12-4 and TRBJ1-3, with 8 nucleotides matching TRBD1. J was trimmed by 9 bases and V by 5 bases; bases with no gene match: 6. The CDR3 sequence is 13 residues long. The CDR3 DNA follows: TGTGCCAGCAGTCCTCAGACAGGGGCCACCATATATTTT. This translates into CASSPQTGATIYF.

V is TRBV2 and J is TRBJ2-3; TRBD2 might be the D (5 bases). V gave up 7 bases and J gave up 4 bases, with 6 bases separating them. Looked up from germline, CDR1 is SNHLY and CDR2 is FYNNEI. This CDR3 has 11 amino acids. CDR3: CASKEADTQYF. The DNA for the CDR3 is TGTGCCAGCAAGGAGGCAGATACGCAGTATTTT.

This clone was detected only a few times. The chain carries TRBV5-1 and TRBJ2-2; D perhaps matches TRBD2 (6 bases). Trimming removed 0 bases from V and 2 bases from J, with 11 bases in between. This CDR3 comprises 16 residues. Germline V CDR1 and CDR2: SGHRS, YFSETQ. The CDR3 spells CASSLEGTDNTGELFF. In DNA, the CDR3 is TGCGCCAGCAGCTTGGAAGGGACTGACAACACCGGGGAGCTGTTTTTT.

This clone was seen a single time. The rearrangement links TRBV29-1 to TRBJ2-7; a possible D gene is TRBD2 (5 bases). The CDR3 has 11 residues. Per the germline V gene, CDR1 is SQVTM and CDR2 is ANQGSEA. CDR3 residues: CSVRGTYEQYF. In DNA form, the CDR3 reads TGCAGTGTTAGAGGGACCTACGAGCAGTACTTC.

This chain links TRBV28 with TRBJ1-5; no firm D call. Germline V gene lookup returns CDR1 MDHEN and CDR2 SYDVKM. V gave up 3 bases and J gave up 5 bases, with 14 bases separating them. The CDR3 has 15 residues. The CDR3 loop reads CASSFGEFGDQPQHF. CDR3 DNA sequence: TGTGCCAGCAGTTTCGGTGAATTCGGGGATCAGCCCCAGCATTTT.

This clone showed up just once. The J gene is TRBJ2-1, the V gene TRBV15, with 7 bases aligning to TRBD2. V lost 0 bases to trimming and J lost 4 bases; unmatched junction nucleotides: 6. CDR1 is LNHNV, CDR2 YYDKDF, per germline (reference sequence). This CDR3 comprises 16 residues. The CDR3 DNA follows: TGTGCCACCAGCAGAGAGATAGCGGGTCGATACAATGAGCAGTTCTTC. This sequence encodes CATSREIAGRYNEQFF.

The table lists this clone with a few counts. This chain links TRBV9 with TRBJ2-2, with 14 bases fitting TRBD2. The V segment lost 4 bases and the J segment 2 bases; nucleotides outside the gene matches: 4. Germline CDR1 SGDLS, CDR2 YYNGEE. This CDR3 is 17 amino acids long. The CDR3 nucleotides are TGTGCCAGCAGCAGCGGGACTAGCGGGAGTAACACCGGGGAGCTGTTTTTT. Translation: CASSSGTSGSNTGELFF.

This chain uses TRBV28 with TRBJ2-3; 13 bases are shared with TRBD2. V shed 8 bases, J shed 2 bases, and the junction held 1 base outside the gene matches. Germline-derived CDR1 and CDR2 are MDHEN and SYDVKM. The CDR3 length is 14 residues. The DNA of the CDR3 is TGTGCCAGCGGGACTAGCGGGGTCACAGATACGCAGTATTTT. It is translated as CASGTSGVTDTQYF.

The V gene is TRBV9, the J gene TRBJ2-2; 11 bases align to TRBD2. Trimming cost V 0 bases and J 3 bases; bases outside gene matches: 1. The germline CDR1 and CDR2 sequences are SGDLS and YYNGEE. The CDR3 runs to 16 residues. The CDR3, as DNA: TGTGCCAGCAGCGTAGAACTAGCGGGAGACACCGGGGAGCTGTTTTTT. The encoded protein is CASSVELAGDTGELFF.